What follows is one T cell receptor (beta chain) and its context. The antigen this receptor binds is unknown. Per sample, approximately 270 ng of peripheral blood genomic DNA, approximately 41,000 genome equivalents, was used for TRB amplification. This sample was included in a study of T cell clusters in autoimmune cytopenias (dated by TCRdb to 2018 to 2020). General notes on the study: Healthy donor controls had a mean age of 56 years and a median age of about 62 years, with about half of the roughly 43 female. TRB sequencing reached a median depth of 51,575 reads per sample and yielded a median of 2,350 distinct TRB clonotypes per sample. Peripheral blood TRB and IGH repertoires were sequenced in autoimmune cytopenia patients at active disease and during treatment follow-up, alongside healthy, CLL and autoimmune hepatitis controls. The study was designed to test whether a disease-specific immune repertoire signature usable as a blood-based biomarker is carried by autoimmune cytopenia patients. Controls were approximately 25 age-matched healthy donors for primary cytopenia and roughly 13 age-matched CLL patients for secondary cytopenia. The comparison group for autoimmune hepatitis repertoires was some 22 healthy donors matched for age and sex.

CDR1 MNHNY and CDR2 SVGAGI are derived from the germline V gene (reference sequence). The CDR3 holds 13 amino acids from the cysteine to the phenylalanine. Only the protein is available. TRB rearrangements were amplified by multiplex PCR using a touch-down protocol with TRB-A and TRB-B primer pools mixed in one tube. Illumina adapters and sample indices were attached to the amplicons through two consecutive PCR reactions using Phusion HS II polymerase. After gel purification with the NucleoSpin Gel and PCR Clean-up kit, the amplicons were quantified by Qubit and checked for quality on an Agilent 2100 Bioanalyzer. Sequencing of the libraries was performed on an Illumina MiSeq with 600-cycle, single-indexed, paired-end runs. From the authors' description of their analysis: TRB reads were aligned and assembled with MiXCR version 2.1.12 using the default MiXCR reference library. A clone was defined by each unique CDR3 nucleotide sequence, and analysis was restricted to productive sequences with at least two reads. Repertoire diversity was assessed by alpha-parameterized diversity profiles (alpha 0 to 5), including Shannon (alpha 1) and Simpson (alpha 2) indices, computed with an R script. The tcR package was used to compute combinatorial TRB VJ usage, which was then compared between cohorts by principal component analysis with ade4. GLIPH clustering of TCRbeta CDR3s was carried out on cohort pairs matched by age and read depth, and cluster frequencies were compared by Wilcoxon test. Each entry corresponds to one CDR3 protein sequence from reads that TCRdb reprocessed, and DNA is not given. The authors' filters were not applied to this entry. This sample's records show some 5,700 distinct CDR3 sequences. The ten largest clones capture 20% to 25% of the sample.

Summary of the overall study and its limitations: A lack of physiological T cell clusters in primary autoimmune cytopenia patients was suggested by GLIPH, as 51 clusters were found to be exclusive to healthy donors versus approximately 17 exclusive to patients. The cluster-lack signature was not observed for secondary cytopenia versus CLL, as the signature was apparently masked by the dominant lymphoma-associated repertoire. The T cell clusters were only ever defined in silico, so experimental validation of their functional role was still needed. Healthy donors had almost three times as many exclusive TRB clusters as active autoimmune hepatitis patients, a finding consistent with an autoimmunity-wide signature. TRB repertoire shifts, with less even repertoires in secondary cytopenia and CLL, mostly reflected lymphoma bias rather than autoimmunity.

These data were likewise used in another study, on T cell repertoires in aging, cancer and after chemotherapy. From the second report: Six donor age groups were covered, ranging from 30 or younger up to 70 or older, and each group contained at least three individuals. TCR repertoires from healthy donor controls were recorded over periods of several months to years and showed clear clonal overlap between repeated samplings. In total, the full dataset held 8.9 million or so TCR reads. Compared with age-matched healthy donors, untreated patients with either hematological or solid cancers had significantly lower TCR diversity in the blood along with higher clonality. In healthy donors, the decline in TCR diversity with age was mainly explained by loss of richness, whereas in cancer patients loss of evenness was also found to contribute. Median generation probability increased over the chemotherapy interval in both cancer cohorts, suggesting repertoire reconstitution through rebound thymic output. It was noted by the authors that conclusions about immunological memory after chemotherapy cannot be drawn from the repertoire data. To examine immunoaging and T cell reconstitution after chemotherapy, the study profiled TCR beta repertoires in peripheral blood from healthy donors and cancer patients. The cohort comprised about 220 cancer patients, some 90 with hematological and over 110 with solid cancers, plus 95 healthy donors as a reference group. Processing of the TRB sequences was carried out with MiXCR versions 2.12 and 3.0.5. Shannon diversity, evenness, clonality (one minus evenness), and alpha-parameterized diversity profiles from alpha 0 to 5 were included as repertoire metrics. The IGoR algorithm was used to compute generation probabilities of clones in paired pre- and post-chemotherapy samples.

The sequence came from a human donor in good health. The rearranged segments are TRBV6-6 and TRBJ2-7; TCRdb lists TRBD2, though no DNA is available to test this call. Material for sequencing was peripheral blood. The CDR3 here reads CASWGSSGYEQYF.